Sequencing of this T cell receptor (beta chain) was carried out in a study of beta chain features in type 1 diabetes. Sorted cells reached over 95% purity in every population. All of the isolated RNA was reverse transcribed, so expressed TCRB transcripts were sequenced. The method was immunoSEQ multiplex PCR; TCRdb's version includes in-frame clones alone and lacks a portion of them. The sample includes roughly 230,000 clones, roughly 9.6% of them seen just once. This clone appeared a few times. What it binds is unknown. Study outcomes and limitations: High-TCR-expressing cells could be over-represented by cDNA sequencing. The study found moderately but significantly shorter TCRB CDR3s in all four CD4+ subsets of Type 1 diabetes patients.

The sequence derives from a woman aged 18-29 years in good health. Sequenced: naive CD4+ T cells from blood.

The DNA of the CDR3 is TGCGCCAGCAGCCGACAGGGATTGGGAACGATCGGGGAGCTGTTTTTT. Its protein is CASSRQGLGTIGELFF. The chain employs TRBV5-1 and TRBJ2-2, with 7 bases aligning to TRBD1. V shed 4 bases, J shed 7 bases, and the junction held 13 bases outside the gene matches. CDR1 and CDR2 (germline): SGHRS, YFSETQ. The CDR3 has 16 amino acids. Using reference TRBV5-1 and TRBJ2-2 for the parts outside the CDR3, the full variable domain is KAGVTQTPRYLIKTRGQQVTLSCSPISGHRSVSWYQQTPGQGLQFLFEYFSETQRNKGNFPGRFSGRQFSNSRSEMNVSTLELGDSALYLCASSRQGLGTIGELFFGEGSRLTVL.